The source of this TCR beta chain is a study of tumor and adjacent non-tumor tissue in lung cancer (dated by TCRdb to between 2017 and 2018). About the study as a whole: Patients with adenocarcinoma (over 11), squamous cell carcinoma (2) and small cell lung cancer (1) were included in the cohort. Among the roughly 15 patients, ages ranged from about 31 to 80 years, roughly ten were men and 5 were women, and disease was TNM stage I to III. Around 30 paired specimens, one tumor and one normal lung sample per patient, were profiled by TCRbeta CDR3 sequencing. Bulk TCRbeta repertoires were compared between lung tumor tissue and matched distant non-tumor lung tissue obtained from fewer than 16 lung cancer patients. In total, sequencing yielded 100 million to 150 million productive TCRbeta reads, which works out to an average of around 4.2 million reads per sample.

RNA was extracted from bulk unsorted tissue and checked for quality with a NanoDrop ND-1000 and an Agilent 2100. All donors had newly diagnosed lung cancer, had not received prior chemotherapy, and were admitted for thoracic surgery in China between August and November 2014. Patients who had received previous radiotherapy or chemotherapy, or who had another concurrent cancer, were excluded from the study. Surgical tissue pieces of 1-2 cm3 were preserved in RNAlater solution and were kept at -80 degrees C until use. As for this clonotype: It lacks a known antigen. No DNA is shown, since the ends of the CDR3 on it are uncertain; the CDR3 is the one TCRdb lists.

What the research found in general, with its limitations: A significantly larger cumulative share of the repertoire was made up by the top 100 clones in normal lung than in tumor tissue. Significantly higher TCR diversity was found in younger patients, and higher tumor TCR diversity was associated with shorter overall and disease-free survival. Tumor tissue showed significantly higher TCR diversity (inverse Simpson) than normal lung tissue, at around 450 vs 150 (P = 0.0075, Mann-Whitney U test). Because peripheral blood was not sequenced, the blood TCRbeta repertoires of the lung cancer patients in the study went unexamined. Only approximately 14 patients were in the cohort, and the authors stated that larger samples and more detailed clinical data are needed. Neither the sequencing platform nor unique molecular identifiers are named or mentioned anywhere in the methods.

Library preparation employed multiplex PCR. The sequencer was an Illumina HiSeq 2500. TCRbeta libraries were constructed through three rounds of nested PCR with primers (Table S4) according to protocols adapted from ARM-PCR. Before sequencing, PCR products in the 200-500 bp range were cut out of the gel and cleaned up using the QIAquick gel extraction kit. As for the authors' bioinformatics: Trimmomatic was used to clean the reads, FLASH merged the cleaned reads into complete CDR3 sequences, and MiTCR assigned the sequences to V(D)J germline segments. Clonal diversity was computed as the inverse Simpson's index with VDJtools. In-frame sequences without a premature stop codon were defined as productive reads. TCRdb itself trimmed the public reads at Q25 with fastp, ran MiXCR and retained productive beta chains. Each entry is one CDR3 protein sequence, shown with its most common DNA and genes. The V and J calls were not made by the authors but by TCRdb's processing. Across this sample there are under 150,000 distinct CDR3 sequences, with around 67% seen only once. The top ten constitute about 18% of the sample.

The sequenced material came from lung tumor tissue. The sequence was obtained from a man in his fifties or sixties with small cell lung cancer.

The CDR3 has the sequence CASSWVGSGTEALF. The chain uses TRBV11-2 and TRBJ1-1. Taken from cysteine to phenylalanine, the CDR3 has 14 residues. Based on the germline V gene, the CDR1 and CDR2 sequences are SGHAT and FQNNGV.